These 18 T cell receptor beta chains were sequenced from one sample in a study of T cells in Graves' hyperthyroidism and ophthalmopathy. TCR beta CDR3 regions were amplified from RNA. The HTBI primer set served for first-round RT-PCR of the TCR CDR3. TCRdb passed the multiplex PCR reads through MiXCR, listing each CDR3 protein once. The sample includes around 620,000 distinct CDR3 sequences, around 14% of them seen just once. The specimen was blood. The source is a woman younger than 35 with Graves' ophthalmopathy.

This clonotype was seen many times. The V call is TRBV2, the J call TRBJ2-1, with D possibly being TRBD1 (5 bases). Trimming took 8 bases from V and 9 from J, leaving 11 bases between them. CDR3 length: 11 amino acids. Germline loops: CDR1 SNHLY, CDR2 FYNNEI. The CDR3 DNA is TGTGCCAGCGAAGGGGTGAGTGAGCAGTTCTTC. Amino acid sequence: CASEGVSEQFF.

Ten or more counts support this clonotype. Germline is not matched at one junction end, which may reflect a read error. The chain combines TRBV7-7 with TRBJ1-1; D uncertain. Germline values: CDR1 SSHAT, CDR2 FNYEAQ (reference sequence). The CDR3 has 13 amino acids. The CDR3 coding sequence is TGTGCTAGCAGCTTTCGGGCGGACACTGAAGCTTTCTTT. It encodes CASSFRADTEAFF.

The genes are TRBV12-5 and TRBJ2-1, with 15 nucleotides matching TRBD2. Losses at the gene ends were 1 base for V and 0 bases for J; bases not matched to a gene: 1. This CDR3 comprises 18 residues. The germline CDR1 and CDR2 sequences are LGHNT and FRNRAP. CDR3 in amino acids: CASGLGGLAGGSYNEQFF. The CDR3 coding sequence is TGTGCTAGTGGTTTGGGGGGACTAGCGGGAGGCTCCTACAATGAGCAGTTCTTC.

Concerning this clonotype itself: Possible read error: a much larger clone is one base away. The gene calls are TRBV27 and TRBJ1-6; D is perhaps TRBD1 (5 bases). The CDR3 spans 15 residues. V lost 10 bases, J lost 6 bases, and 19 bases lay in between. Germline values: CDR1 MNHEY, CDR2 SMNVEV (reference sequence). CDR3 residues: CANSPRIGANSPLHF. The CDR3 bases are TGTGCCAACAGCCCTCGTATCGGGGCTAATTCACCCCTCCACTTT.

This chain connects TRBV4-1 to TRBJ2-1; TRBD2 matches 13 bases. V gave up 4 bases and J gave up 8 bases; unmatched junction bases: 11. The germline V gene encodes CDR1 MGHRA and CDR2 YSYEKL. CDR3 length: 17 residues. In DNA form, the CDR3 reads TGCGCCAGCAGCCCCTCAACACTAGCGGGAGGGCCGTATGAGCAGTTCTTC. Encoded protein: CASSPSTLAGGPYEQFF.

There are many counts of this clonotype. The V gene is TRBV7-3, the J gene TRBJ1-1, with 11 bases lining up with TRBD1. The CDR3 spans 15 residues. Per germline, CDR1 SGHTA and CDR2 FQGTGA. Unmatched junction bases numbered 1, after V lost 0 bases and J lost 4 bases. The CDR3 DNA follows: TGTGCCAGCAGCTTAACGGACAGGGGGCTCACTGAAGCTTTCTTT. Its protein is CASSLTDRGLTEAFF.

This clonotype was recorded many times. The gene calls are TRBV30 and TRBJ2-5, with 8 bases that match TRBD1. The germline CDR1 and CDR2 sequences are GTSNPN and SVGIG (reference sequence). The trim removed 3 bases at V and 5 bases at J, leaving 5 bases unmatched. The CDR3 sequence is 13 residues long. The CDR3 bases are TGTGCCTGGAGCCGGACAGGGCGGGAGACCCAGTACTTC. It specifies CAWSRTGRETQYF.

Worth noting for this clonotype: The junction departs from the called germline gene at one end, perhaps through a read error. J is TRBJ1-6 and V is TRBV7-8; no clear D. This CDR3 comprises 18 residues. CDR1 is SGHVS, CDR2 FQNEAQ, per germline. This CDR3 reads CTSSLASSRPGYNSPLHF. CDR3 nucleotides: TGTACCAGCAGCTTAGCAAGTTCCAGGCCTGGTTATAATTCACCCCTCCACTTT.

This clonotype was seen many times. The rearrangement links TRBV7-9 to TRBJ1-1; D is perhaps TRBD1 (5 bases). The CDR3 extends over 16 amino acids. Trimming removed 1 base from V and 0 bases from J, with 12 bases in between. Germline CDR1 and CDR2: SEHNR and FQNEAQ (reference sequence). The CDR3: CASSLGQSVMNTEAFF. The CDR3 DNA is TGTGCCAGCAGCTTAGGACAGAGTGTTATGAACACTGAAGCTTTCTTT.

This clonotype was seen repeatedly, ten times or more. This chain joins TRBV27 and TRBJ2-1; possibly TRBD1 for D (6 bases). This CDR3 has 15 amino acids. The V end was cut by 7 bases, the J end by 0 bases, with 13 bases between. Germline lookup yields CDR1 MNHEY and CDR2 SMNVEV (reference sequence). The CDR3: CASNPTGSSYNEQFF. DNA for the CDR3: TGTGCCAGCAACCCAACAGGGAGCTCCTACAATGAGCAGTTCTTC.

This clonotype has ten or more counts. The chain couples TRBV12-3 or TRBV12-4 to TRBJ1-2, with D perhaps matching TRBD1 (5 bases). The CDR3 runs to 12 residues. V lost 4 bases and J 7 bases, leaving 10 bases between the germline ends. The CDR3 here is CASSSQGRGYTF. In DNA, the CDR3 is TGTGCCAGCAGTTCCCAGGGTCGTGGCTACACCTTC.

V and J are TRBV19 and TRBJ2-7; 8 bases align to TRBD1. The CDR3 sequence is 15 residues long. The V gene end was trimmed by 5 bases and the J gene end by 3 bases; junction bases not matched to a gene: 9. CDR1 and CDR2 (germline): LNHDA, SQIVND (reference sequence). The chain's CDR3 is CASSFGQGYVYEQYF. In nucleotides, the CDR3 is TGTGCCAGTAGTTTTGGACAGGGATATGTCTACGAGCAGTACTTC.

The J gene is TRBJ2-1, the V gene TRBV19; TRBD1 matches at 7 bases. The trim removed 7 bases at V and 7 bases at J, leaving 13 bases unmatched. CDR1 and CDR2 from the germline V gene are LNHDA and SQIVND (reference sequence). This CDR3 comprises 15 residues. The CDR3 protein is CASTLAAGGVNEQFF. DNA of the CDR3: TGTGCCAGTACCCTCGCGGCAGGGGGTGTGAATGAGCAGTTCTTC.

This clonotype showed up many times. The rearrangement links TRBV12-3 or TRBV12-4 to TRBJ2-1; D uncertain. The CDR3 consists of 15 residues. V lost 3 bases and J 0 bases, leaving 9 bases between the germline ends. The CDR3 nucleotides are TGTGCCAGCAGTTTGGGAACATACTCCTACAATGAGCAGTTCTTC. It encodes CASSLGTYSYNEQFF.

Remarks on this clonotype: This may be a read error, as it is one base from a much larger clone. The genes are TRBV15 and TRBJ2-7; no firm D call. The V end was cut by 0 bases, the J end by 3 bases, with 15 bases between. Germline lookup yields CDR1 LNHNV and CDR2 YYDKDF (reference sequence). The CDR3 runs to 16 residues. The CDR3 protein is CATSRDFGGLNYEQYF. The CDR3 bases are TGTGCCACCAGCAGAGATTTCGGCGGATTAAACTACGAGCAGTACTTC.

In the case of this clonotype: At one boundary the junction diverges from the germline segment, which might be a read error. The V call is TRBV6-9, the J call TRBJ2-1, with D possibly being TRBD2 (5 bases). Germline CDR1 and CDR2: MNHGY and SVAAGI. This CDR3 comprises 13 residues. Written as DNA, the CDR3 is TGCGCCAGTTCGAGGGAAATCCTCAATGAGCAGTTCTTC. The encoded protein is CASSREILNEQFF.

V gene TRBV20-1 combines with J gene TRBJ2-1; TRBD2 matches 7 bases. Germline CDR1 reads DFQATT; CDR2 reads SNEGSKA (reference sequence). V lost 3 bases and J lost 5; bases outside the gene matches: 7. This CDR3 comprises 14 residues. The CDR3 coding sequence is TGCAGTGCTAGGGTAGCGGGCGGGAACAATGAGCAGTTCTTC. Its translation: CSARVAGGNNEQFF.

CDR3 amino acids: CASTPRAGGTGELFF. In DNA, the CDR3 is TGTGCCAGTACCCCGAGGGCAGGGGGCACCGGGGAGCTGTTTTTT. This chain joins TRBV19 and TRBJ2-2, with 7 bases lining up with TRBD1. The germline V gene has CDR1 LNHDA and CDR2 SQIVND (reference sequence). With 7 bases clipped from V and 4 bases from J, the junction kept 9 bases outside the gene matches. This CDR3 contains 15 residues.